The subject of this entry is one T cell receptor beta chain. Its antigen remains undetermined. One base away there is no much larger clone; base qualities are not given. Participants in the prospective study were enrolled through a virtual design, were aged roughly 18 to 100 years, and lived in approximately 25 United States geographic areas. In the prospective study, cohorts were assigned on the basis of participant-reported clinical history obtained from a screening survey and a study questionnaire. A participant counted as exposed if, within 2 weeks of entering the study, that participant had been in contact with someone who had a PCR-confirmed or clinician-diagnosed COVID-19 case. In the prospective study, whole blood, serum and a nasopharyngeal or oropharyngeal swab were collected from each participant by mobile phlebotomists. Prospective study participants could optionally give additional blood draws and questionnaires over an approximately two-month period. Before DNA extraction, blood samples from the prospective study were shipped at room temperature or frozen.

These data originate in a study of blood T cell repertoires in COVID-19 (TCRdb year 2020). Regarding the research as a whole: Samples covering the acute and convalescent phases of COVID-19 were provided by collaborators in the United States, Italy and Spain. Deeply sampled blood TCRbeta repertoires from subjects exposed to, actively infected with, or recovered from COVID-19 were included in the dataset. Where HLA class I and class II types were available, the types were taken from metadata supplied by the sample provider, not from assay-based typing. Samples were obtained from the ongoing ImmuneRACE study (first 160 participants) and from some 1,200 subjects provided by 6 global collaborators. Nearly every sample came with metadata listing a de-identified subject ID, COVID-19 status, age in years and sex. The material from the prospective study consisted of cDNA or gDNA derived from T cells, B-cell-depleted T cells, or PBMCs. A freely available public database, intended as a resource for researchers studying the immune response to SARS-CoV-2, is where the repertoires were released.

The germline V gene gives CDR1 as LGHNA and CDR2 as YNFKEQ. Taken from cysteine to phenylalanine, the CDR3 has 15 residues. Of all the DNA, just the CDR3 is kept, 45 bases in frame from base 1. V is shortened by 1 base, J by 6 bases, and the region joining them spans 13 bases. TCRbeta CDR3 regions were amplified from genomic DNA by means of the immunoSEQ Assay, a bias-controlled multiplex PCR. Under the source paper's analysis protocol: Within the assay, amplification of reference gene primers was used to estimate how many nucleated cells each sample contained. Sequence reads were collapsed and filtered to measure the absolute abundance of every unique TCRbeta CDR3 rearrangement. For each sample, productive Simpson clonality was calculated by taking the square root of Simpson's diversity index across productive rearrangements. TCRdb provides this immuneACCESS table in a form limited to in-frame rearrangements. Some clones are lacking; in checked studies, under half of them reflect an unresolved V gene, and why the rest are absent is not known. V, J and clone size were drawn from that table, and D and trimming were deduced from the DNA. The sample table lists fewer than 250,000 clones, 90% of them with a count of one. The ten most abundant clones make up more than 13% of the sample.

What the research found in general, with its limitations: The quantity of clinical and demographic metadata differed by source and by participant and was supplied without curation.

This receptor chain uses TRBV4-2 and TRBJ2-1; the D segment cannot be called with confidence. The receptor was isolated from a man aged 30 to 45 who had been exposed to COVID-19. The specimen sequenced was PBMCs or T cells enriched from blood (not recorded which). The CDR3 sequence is CASSQGVGPTNEQFF. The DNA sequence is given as TGTGCCAGCAGCCAAGGGGTGGGCCCCACCAATGAGCAGTTCTTC.